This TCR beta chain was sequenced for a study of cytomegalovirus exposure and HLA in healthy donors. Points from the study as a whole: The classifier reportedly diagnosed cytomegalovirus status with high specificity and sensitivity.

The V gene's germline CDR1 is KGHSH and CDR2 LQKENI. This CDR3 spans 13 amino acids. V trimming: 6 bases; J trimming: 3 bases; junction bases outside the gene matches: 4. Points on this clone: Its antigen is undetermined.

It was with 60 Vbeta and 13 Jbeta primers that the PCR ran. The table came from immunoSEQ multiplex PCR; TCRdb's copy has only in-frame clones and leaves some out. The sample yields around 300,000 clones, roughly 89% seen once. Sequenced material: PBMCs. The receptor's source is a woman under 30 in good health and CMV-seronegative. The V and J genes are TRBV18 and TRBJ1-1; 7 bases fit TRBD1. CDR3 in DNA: TGTGCCAGCTCCCTAACAGGGGACACTGAAGCTTTCTTT. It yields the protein CASSLTGDTEAFF.